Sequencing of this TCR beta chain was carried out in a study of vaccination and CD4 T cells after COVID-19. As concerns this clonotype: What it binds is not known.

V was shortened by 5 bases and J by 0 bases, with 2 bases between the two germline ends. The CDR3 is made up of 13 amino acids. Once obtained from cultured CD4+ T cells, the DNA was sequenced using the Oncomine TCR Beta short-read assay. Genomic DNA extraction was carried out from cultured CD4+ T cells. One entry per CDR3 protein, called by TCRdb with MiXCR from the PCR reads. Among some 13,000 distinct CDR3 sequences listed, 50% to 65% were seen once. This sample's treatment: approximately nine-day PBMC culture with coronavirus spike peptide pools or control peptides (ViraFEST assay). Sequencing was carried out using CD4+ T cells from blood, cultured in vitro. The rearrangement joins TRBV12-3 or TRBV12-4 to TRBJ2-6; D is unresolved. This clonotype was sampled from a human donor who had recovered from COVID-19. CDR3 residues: CASSNSGANVLTF. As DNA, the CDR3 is TGTGCCAGCAGTAACTCTGGGGCCAACGTCCTGACTTTC.